The 15 T cell receptor beta chains below all came from one sample that was sequenced in a study of T cells in Graves' hyperthyroidism and ophthalmopathy (dated by TCRdb to between 2018 and 2021). The method was multiplex PCR. Sequencing was carried out with an Illumina HiSeq 2000. Amplification of TCR beta CDR3 regions was carried out from RNA transcripts. The TCR CDR3 was subjected to a first round of RT-PCR using the HTBI primer set and the Qiagen OneStep RT-PCR kit. Using fastp trimming at Q25 and MiXCR clonotype assembly, TCRdb reanalyzed the public sequencing data and kept in-frame beta chains. Identical CDR3 proteins give one entry, which carries the most common genes and DNA. This sample holds about 840,000 distinct CDR3 sequences; roughly 37% were observed only once. 7.5% to 9.5% of the sample belongs to the ten largest clones. The sequenced material came from blood. Every receptor here comes from a man in his late teens or twenties with Graves' hyperthyroidism.

In this sample, this clonotype turned up many times. The chain couples TRBV24-1 to TRBJ1-1; D is possibly TRBD1 (6 bases). Deletions cut 2 bases from V and 5 bases from J, with 8 bases between. The V gene's germline CDR1 is KGHDR and CDR2 SFDVKD. The CDR3 spans 13 residues. CDR3 protein: CATSDSRGTEAFF. The CDR3 DNA reads TGTGCCACCAGTGATTCAAGGGGGACTGAAGCTTTCTTT.

This clonotype was counted between two and nine times. V gene TRBV7-3 combines with J gene TRBJ2-2, with D possibly TRBD2 on 6 matching bases. Germline CDR1 and CDR2: SGHTA and FQGTGA. The length of the CDR3 is 16 residues. V was trimmed by 2 bases and J by 7 bases, leaving 17 bases between them. The CDR3, as DNA: TGTGCCAGCAGCTTATCGGGAGAAAGGCTAGGCGGGGAGCTGTTTTTT. Translating gives CASSLSGERLGGELFF.

This clonotype was recorded at least ten times. The chain recombines TRBV7-8 with TRBJ1-1; no firm D call. Per germline, CDR1 SGHVS and CDR2 FQNEAQ. The CDR3 consists of 13 residues. V was pared by 7 bases and J by 4 bases, with 13 bases between. CDR3 loop: CASTPRVPTEAFF. Here the CDR3 DNA reads TGTGCCAGCACCCCGCGGGTTCCCACTGAAGCTTTCTTT.

A remark on this clonotype: A much larger clone is a single base away; this may be a read error. CDR3: CASSSDGDSGNTIYF. DNA of the CDR3: TGTGCCAGCAGCTCAGACGGGGACTCTGGAAACACCATATATTTT. The chain combines TRBV7-9 with TRBJ1-3; no reliable D call. CDR1 and CDR2 (germline): SEHNR, FQNEAQ (reference sequence). The CDR3 is made up of 15 amino acids. Trimming removed 4 bases from V and 0 bases from J, with 10 bases in between. The full variable domain, completed using reference TRBV7-9 and TRBJ1-3, is DTGVSQNPRHKITKRGQNVTFRCDPISEHNRLYWYRQTLGQGPEFLTYFQNEAQLEKSRLLSDRFSAERPKGSFSTLEIQRTEQGDSAMYLCASSSDGDSGNTIYFGEGSWLTVV.

J is TRBJ1-5 and V is TRBV2, with D possibly being TRBD1 (5 bases). The CDR3 is 15 residues long. The V end was cut by 7 bases, the J end by 1 base, with 14 bases between. From germline, CDR1 is SNHLY and CDR2 FYNNEI. CDR3 sequence reads: CASIPGTGSNQPQHF. CDR3 coding DNA: TGTGCCAGCATTCCCGGGACTGGGAGCAATCAGCCCCAGCATTTT.

This clonotype was picked up many times. The chain is built from TRBV4-1 and TRBJ1-2; D remains unclear. This CDR3 is built from 13 residues. Germline values: CDR1 MGHRA, CDR2 YSYEKL. The germline V and J ends were trimmed by 1 base and 8 bases, with 11 bases remaining between them. The CDR3 sequence is CASSQGWERGYTF. The CDR3 DNA is TGCGCCAGCAGCCAAGGATGGGAGAGGGGCTACACCTTC.

Remarks on this clonotype: At one end, the junction sequence differs from germline, possibly due to a read error. The gene calls are TRBV9 and TRBJ1-1; no clear D gene. Germline V CDR1 and CDR2: SGDLS, YYNGEE. This CDR3 region has 15 residues. The chain's CDR3 is CASSQESGDNTEAFF. The CDR3 region has the DNA TGCGCCAGCAGCCAAGAATCCGGGGATAACACTGAAGCTTTCTTT.

To note about this clonotype: This may be a read error: a much more frequent sequence differs by one nucleotide. The chain has TRBV20-1 and TRBJ2-7; TRBD2 matches 11 bases. Germline V gives CDR1 DFQATT, CDR2 SNEGSKA (reference sequence). The CDR3 totals 13 residues. Here the CDR3 reads CSATGLAAWERYF. The CDR3 bases are TGCAGTGCTACGGGACTAGCGGCTTGGGAGCGGTACTTC.

V usage is TRBV24-1 and J usage is TRBJ1-1; 8 bases fit TRBD1. CDR1 and CDR2 from the germline V gene are KGHDR and SFDVKD. The CDR3 has 15 amino acids. Unmatched junction bases numbered 5, after V lost 5 bases and J lost 1 base. CDR3 in DNA: TGTGCCACCAGTGCTGAGACAGGGGCGAACACTGAAGCTTTCTTT. Translating gives CATSAETGANTEAFF.

There are many counts of this clonotype. The rearrangement joins TRBV10-2 to TRBJ2-7, with 9 positions matching TRBD2. Trimming took 0 bases from V and 2 from J; bases not matched to a gene: 8. CDR3 length equals 17 residues. CDR1 WSHSY and CDR2 SAAADI come from the germline V gene. CDR3 DNA: TGCGCCAGCAGTGAGTCCCAGTTAGCGGGAGAGGCCTACGAGCAGTACTTC. Translated: CASSESQLAGEAYEQYF.

The chain combines TRBV7-9 with TRBJ1-5, with D possibly matching TRBD1 (5 bases). Between the trimmed V and J ends, which lost 5 bases and 0 bases, there was a span of 14 bases. Per germline, CDR1 SEHNR and CDR2 FQNEAQ (reference sequence). The CDR3 consists of 16 residues. CDR3 bases: TGTGCCAGCAGCCTATTAATAGGGACTAGCAATCAGCCCCAGCATTTT. Its protein is CASSLLIGTSNQPQHF.

The table lists this clonotype with a few counts. The V and J genes are TRBV4-1 and TRBJ2-5, with a weak D call TRBD2 (6 bases). Germline lookup yields CDR1 MGHRA and CDR2 YSYEKL. V was trimmed by 0 bases and J by 2 bases, leaving 13 bases between them. This CDR3 has 16 residues. CDR3 coding DNA: TGCGCCAGCAGCCAAGAGGCGGGGTTAGATCAAGAGACCCAGTACTTC. This codes for CASSQEAGLDQETQYF.

The chain employs TRBV5-1 and TRBJ1-1, with TRBD1 matching 7 bases. This CDR3 contains 16 residues. J was trimmed by 0 bases and V by 4 bases; bases with no gene match: 9. Germline V lookup: CDR1 SGHRS, CDR2 YFSETQ. As DNA, the CDR3 is TGCGCCAGCAGCGACCGACAGGGTGGCATGAACACTGAAGCTTTCTTT. Amino acid sequence: CASSDRQGGMNTEAFF.

Remarks on this clonotype: One base away lies a much larger clone, so this may be a sequencing read error. The V gene is TRBV29-1, the J gene TRBJ2-5, with D possibly matching TRBD2 (5 bases). V was trimmed by 0 bases and J by 5 bases, leaving 19 bases between them. The germline V gene has CDR1 SQVTM and CDR2 ANQGSEA. The CDR3 has 16 residues. CDR3 sequence (DNA): TGCAGCGTTGAAGACGGAGACCGGACTGGCTGGGAGACCCAGTACTTC. Its translation is CSVEDGDRTGWETQYF.

The rearrangement uses TRBV20-1 and TRBJ1-4, with a tentative D call TRBD1 (5 bases). The V and J ends lost 4 bases and 2 bases respectively, with 8 bases between them. The CDR3 has 13 amino acids. CDR1 and CDR2 from the germline V gene are DFQATT and SNEGSKA (reference sequence). The CDR3, as DNA: TGCAGTGCTACAGGGTGGACTAATGAAAAACTGTTTTTT. This translates into CSATGWTNEKLFF.